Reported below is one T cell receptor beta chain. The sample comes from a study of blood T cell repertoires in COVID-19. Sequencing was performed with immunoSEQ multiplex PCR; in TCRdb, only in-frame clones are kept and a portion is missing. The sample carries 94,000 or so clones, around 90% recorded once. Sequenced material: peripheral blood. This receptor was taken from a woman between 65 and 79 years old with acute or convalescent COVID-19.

CDR3 in DNA: TGTGCCAGCAGCTTCCGACAGGGTGGGACTTATGGCTACACCTTC. This translates into CASSFRQGGTYGYTF. V and J are TRBV5-8 and TRBJ1-2; 7 bases map to TRBD1. The CDR3 consists of 15 residues. CDR1 SGHTS and CDR2 YDEGEE come from the germline V gene. The junction had 9 bases not matched to a gene; V was cut back by 2 bases and J by 5 bases.